The clone carrying this TCR beta chain appeared a single time. These data are taken from a study of PD-1 blockade in classical Hodgkin lymphoma. Relapse was seen in all patients after autologous stem cell transplantation, and brentuximab vedotin exposure was variable. Best responses included complete response and partial response; otherwise, the best response was progressive disease. Using immunoSEQ multiplex PCR, the repertoire was profiled, and TCRdb retains in-frame clones only, with some absent. The table lists 9,500 to 12,000 clones, 70% to 90% of them singletons. The TCR was taken from a human donor with classical Hodgkin lymphoma. The material was peripheral blood mononuclear cells (PBMCs), obtained at baseline.

This chain's CDR3 is CASSQDGGHEQYF. As DNA, the CDR3 is TGTGCCAGCAGCCAAGACGGGGGCCACGAGCAGTACTTC. The J gene is TRBJ2-7, the V gene TRBV14; D may match TRBD1 or TRBD2 (6 bases each). Germline lookup yields CDR1 SGHDN and CDR2 FVKESK. The CDR3 has 13 amino acids. The V end was cut by 0 bases, the J end by 5 bases, with 8 bases between.